The present TCR beta chain was sequenced within a study of T cell responses to AZD1222 COVID-19 vaccine. Data came from immunoSEQ multiplex PCR; TCRdb stores just in-frame clones and leaves some out. The data show roughly 60,000 clones, 60% to 85% seen once. Overall study results and limits: There were vaccine-associated CD4 TCRs across spike, dominant at 160-218 and 743-854. Most donors were white British, females outnumbered males, and clonal diversity was possibly underestimated.

The germline V and J ends were trimmed by 0 bases and 8 bases, with 14 bases remaining between them. Germline loops: CDR1 SGHRS, CDR2 YFSETQ. The CDR3 consists of 14 residues. Concerning this clone: Its antigen is undetermined.

The sequencing used peripheral blood, collected 28 days after the second AZD1222 dose. The TCR comes from an adult who received the AZD1222 COVID-19 vaccine. This sequence joins TRBV5-1 and TRBJ1-2; TRBD1 is a possible D gene (6 bases). CDR3 sequence reads: CASSLGGRSEGYTF. The CDR3 region has the DNA TGCGCCAGCAGCTTGGGGGGGCGCTCCGAAGGCTACACCTTC.